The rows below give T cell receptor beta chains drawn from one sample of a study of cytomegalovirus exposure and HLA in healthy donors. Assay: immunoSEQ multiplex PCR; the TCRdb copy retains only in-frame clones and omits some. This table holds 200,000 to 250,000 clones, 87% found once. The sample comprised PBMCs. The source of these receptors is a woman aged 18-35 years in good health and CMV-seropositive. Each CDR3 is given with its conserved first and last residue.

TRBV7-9 CASSGELAGGPWSEQYF
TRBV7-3 CASSFGPQTGGRSSSYNEQFF
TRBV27 CASSSKAGLAGSYEQYF
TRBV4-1 CASSHPRESPEQYF
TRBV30 CAWSVLGYSEQFF
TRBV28 CASSFTGENTIYF
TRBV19 CASIGRTVNTEAFF
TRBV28 CASSLSSARGYTF
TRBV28 CASSSDTRHEQYF
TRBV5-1 CASRHRGVDNEKLFF
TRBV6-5 CASGDRNTEAFF
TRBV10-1 CASSGGSPNQPQHF
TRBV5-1 CASSKTGEGEQYF
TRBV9 CASSPEKGASYEQYF
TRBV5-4 CASSTSPLSTSYEQYF
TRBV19 CASTGGGNQPQHF
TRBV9 CASSVGQGAQGYTF
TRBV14 CASSQRGTGAYTGELFF
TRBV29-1 CSVGKATDLYGYTF
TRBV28 CASSPPSAGGPYNEQFF
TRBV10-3 CAIQRNPLAPGDEQYF
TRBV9 CASSPWTGVPGANVLTF
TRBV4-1 CASSFTNTGELFF
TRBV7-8 CASSGVAGGGYGYTF
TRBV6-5 CASSPTRRETQYF
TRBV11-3 CASSSTGQGDTEAFF
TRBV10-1 CASSESLVVLSEQYF
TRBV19 CASRRGASGNTIYF
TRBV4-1 CASSRGSGGTYEQYF
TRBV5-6 CASSRGDGPYEQYF